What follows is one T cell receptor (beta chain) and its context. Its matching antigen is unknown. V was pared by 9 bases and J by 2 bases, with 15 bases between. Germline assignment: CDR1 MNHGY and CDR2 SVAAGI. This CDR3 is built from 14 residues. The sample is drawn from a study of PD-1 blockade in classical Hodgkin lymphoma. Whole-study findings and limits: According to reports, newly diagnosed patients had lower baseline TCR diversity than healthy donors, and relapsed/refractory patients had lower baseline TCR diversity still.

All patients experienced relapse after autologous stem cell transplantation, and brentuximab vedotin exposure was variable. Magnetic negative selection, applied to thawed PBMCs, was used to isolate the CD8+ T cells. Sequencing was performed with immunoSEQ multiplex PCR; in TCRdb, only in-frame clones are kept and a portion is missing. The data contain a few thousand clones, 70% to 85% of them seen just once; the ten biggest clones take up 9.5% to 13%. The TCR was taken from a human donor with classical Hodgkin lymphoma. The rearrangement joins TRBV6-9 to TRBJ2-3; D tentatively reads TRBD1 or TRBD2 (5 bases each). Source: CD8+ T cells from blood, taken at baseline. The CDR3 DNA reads TGTGCCAGAGCCGGGACCACCCACACAGATACGCAGTATTTT. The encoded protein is CARAGTTHTDTQYF.